Following are 11 T cell receptor beta chains from one sample sequenced in a study of T cells after yellow fever vaccination. In TCRdb, the 5' RACE reads were re-called with MiXCR into one record per CDR3 protein. The sample carries approximately 250,000 distinct CDR3 sequences, 5.2% recorded once. The sample consisted of CD4+ T cells sorted from PBMCs, taken on the day of the yellow fever booster vaccination. These receptors originate from a man younger than 30 who received the YFV17D yellow fever vaccine.

This clonotype was seen ten or more times. This chain connects TRBV15 to TRBJ2-2; TRBD1 might be the D (6 bases). Trimming pared 2 bases from V and 6 bases from J, leaving 22 bases between. The germline gives CDR1 LNHNV, CDR2 YYDKDF (reference sequence). The CDR3 loop spans 18 amino acids. CDR3 protein: CATSRSTTGLRGAGELFF. For the CDR3, the DNA is TGTGCCACCAGCAGATCGACTACAGGGCTCCGAGGGGCCGGGGAGCTGTTTTTT.

CDR3 bases: TGCGCCAGCAGCCAAGTGAGCGGACGGATTAGCAATCAGCCCCAGCATTTT. It is translated as CASSQVSGRISNQPQHF. The V and J genes are TRBV4-1 and TRBJ1-5, with D unclear. CDR3 size: 17 residues. From germline, CDR1 is MGHRA and CDR2 YSYEKL. V was pared by 1 base and J by 0 bases, with 13 bases between.

This clonotype has a count of ten or more. J is TRBJ2-5 and V is TRBV4-2; a possible D gene is TRBD2 (6 bases). Germline V CDR1 and CDR2: LGHNA, YNFKEQ. The CDR3 covers 18 residues. Trimming left V 0 bases short and J 1 base short, with 18 bases between. CDR3 sequence: CASSQDRDTGDLQETQYF. The CDR3 bases are TGTGCCAGCAGCCAAGATCGAGACACGGGGGACCTCCAAGAGACCCAGTACTTC.

V usage is TRBV6-1 and J usage is TRBJ2-3; maybe TRBD2 (6 bases). Germline CDR1 MNHNS, CDR2 SASEGT. The CDR3 loop spans 15 amino acids. Trimming removed 10 bases from V and 2 bases from J, with 19 bases in between. The CDR3 coding sequence is TGTGCCACCTCGAGAGGGCGGGACCACACAGATACGCAGTATTTT. This gives the protein CATSRGRDHTDTQYF.

This clonotype has a handful of counts. This chain joins TRBV4-3 and TRBJ2-7, with TRBD1 identical over 9 bases. The CDR3 has 15 residues. Looked up from germline, CDR1 is LGHNA and CDR2 is YSLEER. Trimming took 2 bases from V and 5 from J; bases not matched to a gene: 7. The CDR3 sequence is CASSQPGQGLHEQYV. The CDR3 DNA reads TGCGCCAGCAGCCAACCGGGACAGGGTCTCCACGAGCAGTACGTC.

In this sample, this clonotype turned up a few times. The J gene is TRBJ2-1, the V gene TRBV29-1; D remains ambiguous. The CDR3 length is 13 residues. V lost 5 bases and J lost 6, with 14 bases in between. Germline CDR1 reads SQVTM; CDR2 reads ANQGSEA. Here the CDR3 reads CSVSPRLGNEQFF. The CDR3 nucleotides read TGCAGCGTTTCCCCTCGACTGGGCAATGAGCAGTTCTTC.

This clonotype showed up many times. J is TRBJ1-5 and V is TRBV18; 7 bases align to TRBD1. The CDR3 has 14 amino acids. Per germline, CDR1 KGHSH and CDR2 LQKENI. The trim removed 4 bases at V and 6 bases at J, leaving 6 bases unmatched. CDR3 DNA: TGTGCCAGCTCACAAGAACAGGGGAGTCAGCCCCAGCATTTT. This codes for CASSQEQGSQPQHF.

This rearrangement joins TRBV29-1 to TRBJ2-1; the D gene is possibly TRBD1 (6 bases). CDR1 and CDR2 from the germline V gene are SQVTM and ANQGSEA. This CDR3 region has 11 residues. Trimming took off 5 bases at V and 9 bases at J, with 11 bases between the two ends. The CDR3 DNA follows: TGCAGCGTTTCAACAGGGATTGAGCAGTTCTTC. It is translated as CSVSTGIEQFF.

This clonotype was seen many times. CDR3 bases: TGCGCCAGCAGCGGTTCGACAGGGTCCGGGGCCAACGTCCTGACTTTC. Amino acids: CASSGSTGSGANVLTF. The genes are TRBV5-1 and TRBJ2-6, with TRBD1 matching 7 bases. The V segment lost 4 bases and the J segment 4 bases; nucleotides outside the gene matches: 8. From germline, CDR1 is SGHRS and CDR2 YFSETQ. The CDR3 spans 16 residues.

This chain joins TRBV5-1 and TRBJ2-3, with a possible D match to TRBD1 (6 bases). V lost 4 bases, J lost 6 bases, and 9 bases lay in between. Per the germline V gene, CDR1 is SGHRS and CDR2 is YFSETQ. CDR3 length equals 12 residues. CDR3 bases: TGCGCCAGCAGCGCGCAGGGGGATACGCAGTATTTT. Its protein is CASSAQGDTQYF.

This clonotype appeared a few times. CDR3 DNA: TGTGCCAGCAGTCCCGACTTACCAGGAATCGAAGCTTTCTTT. This gives the protein CASSPDLPGIEAFF. The gene calls are TRBV12-3 or TRBV12-4 and TRBJ1-1, with D unclear. The CDR3 is 14 amino acids. The V end was cut by 5 bases, the J end by 8 bases, with 18 bases between.